These T cell receptor beta chains were read from a single sample in a study of CD8 T cells in ankylosing spondylitis. TCRdb re-derived calls from the 5' RACE reads in MiXCR, one entry per CDR3 protein. Found here are 250,000 to 300,000 distinct CDR3 sequences, approximately 20% of them singletons; the top ten hold about 8%. Sequenced sample: blood, either unsorted or a sorted T cell fraction (not recorded which). All receptors come from a male donor with ankylosing spondylitis or in good health (not recorded which). The CDR3 runs from the conserved cysteine through the conserved F or W. The D gene is left open where the match is weak. Where a row states a size, it is once, few, many or the class of an expanded clone; other rows omit it.

j_call v_call d_call clone_size cdr3_nt cdr3_aa
TRBJ2-3 TRBV2 TRBD1 few TGTGCCAGCAGCCCCCCCGGACAGGGGAGGCCAGATACGCAGTATTTT CASSPPGQGRPDTQYF
TRBJ1-5 TRBV5-1 NA many TGCGCCAGCAGCTTGGGGGACGGTAGCAATCAGCCCCAGCATTTT CASSLGDGSNQPQHF
TRBJ2-3 TRBV11-2 NA NA TGTGTCAGCAGCTTAGCCCCCACAGATACGCAGTATTTT CVSSLAPTDTQYF
TRBJ2-5 TRBV11-2 TRBD1 NA TGTGCCAGCAGCTTAGAGCTCACCCGGACAGGGTTCCAAGAGACCCAGTACTTC CASSLELTRTGFQETQYF
TRBJ2-1 TRBV30 NA once TGTGCCTGGAGTGTTACTGGGGGAGGTCAATACAATGAGCAGTTCTTC CAWSVTGGGQYNEQFF
TRBJ2-3 TRBV20-1 TRBD2 few TGCAGTGCTAGAGATAGGGGGACTAGCGGGAATTCAGATACGCAGTATTTT CSARDRGTSGNSDTQYF
TRBJ2-5 TRBV5-5 NA NA TGTGCCAGCCAACGGGGGAGCCAAGAGACCCAGTACTTC CASQRGSQETQYF
TRBJ2-3 TRBV7-8 NA NA TGTGCCAGCAGCCTACTTGGGGGGACAGATACGCAGTATTTT CASSLLGGTDTQYF
TRBJ2-5 TRBV6-1 TRBD1 NA TGTGCCAGCAAGACAGGGGGCGAGGAGACCCAGTACTTC CASKTGGEETQYF
TRBJ1-5 TRBV12-3/TRBV12-4 NA NA TGTGGCAGCAGTTTAGGCGGGACAACAAATCAGCCCCAGCATTTT CGSSLGGTTNQPQHF
TRBJ2-3 TRBV29-1 TRBD2 many TGCAGCTCATGGGGGGGGAGCACAGATACGCAGTATTTT CSSWGGSTDTQYF
TRBJ2-5 TRBV12-3/TRBV12-4 TRBD1 few TGTGCCAGCAGCCTACAGGGGTGGGAGACCCAGTACTTC CASSLQGWETQYF
TRBJ1-2 TRBV10-3 TRBD1 NA TGTGCCATCAGTGGGAACAGGGGGTCGGGTGGCTACACCTTC CAISGNRGSGGYTF
TRBJ2-1 TRBV10-3 TRBD2 many TGTGCCATCAGTGACCCTAGCGGGAGGGCTGCCTACAATGAGCAGTTCTTC CAISDPSGRAAYNEQFF
TRBJ2-5 TRBV28 NA NA TGTGCCAGCAGTTTATCCCTGGGAAATTACCAAGAGACCCAGTACTTC CASSLSLGNYQETQYF